The 30 T cell receptor beta chains presented below share a single source sample, sequenced in a study of T cells in pancreatic ductal adenocarcinoma. Profiling relied on immunoSEQ multiplex PCR, and the TCRdb table lists in-frame clones only, not all of them. Of roughly 100,000 clones in the sample, about 95% are singletons; the top ten hold approximately 3.1%. The selected patients with pancreatic ductal adenocarcinoma had surgery but no neoadjuvant therapy. The specimen sequenced was PBMCs. The receptors were sampled from a human donor with pancreatic ductal adenocarcinoma.

DNA of the CDR3: TGTGCCAGCAGGGCGGGACAGGGTAGGGATTCGTTTGAGCAGTACTTC. Amino acids: CASRAGQGRDSFEQYF. The rearrangement uses TRBV2 and TRBJ2-7, with 9 nucleotides matching TRBD1. CDR1 is SNHLY and CDR2 is FYNNEI in the germline V gene. The junction had 16 bases not matched to a gene; V was cut back by 6 bases and J by 7 bases. This CDR3 is built from 16 residues.

The chain couples TRBV27 to TRBJ1-5; perhaps TRBD1 as D (6 bases). CDR3 length equals 15 residues. Germline loops: CDR1 MNHEY, CDR2 SMNVEV (reference sequence). Trimming left V 5 bases short and J 0 bases short, with 11 bases between. CDR3 in amino acids: CASSLSGVSNQPQHF. The CDR3 region has the DNA TGTGCCAGCAGTCTCTCAGGGGTTAGCAATCAGCCCCAGCATTTT.

The chain joins TRBV18 to TRBJ2-7; D uncertain. Germline V gene data show CDR1 as KGHSH and CDR2 as LQKENI. The CDR3 consists of 15 residues. V shed 6 bases and J shed 2 bases, with 17 bases lying between them. CDR3 loop: CASSPPAEKAYEQYF. DNA for the CDR3: TGTGCCAGCTCCCCTCCCGCGGAGAAGGCCTACGAGCAGTACTTC.

This chain links TRBV28 with TRBJ2-5; TRBD2 matches at 7 bases. CDR1 is MDHEN, CDR2 SYDVKM, per germline. The V and J ends lost 6 bases and 5 bases, in that order; junction bases with no gene match: 0. The CDR3 runs to 11 residues. CDR3 DNA sequence: TGTGCCAGCAGGGGGGGGGAGACCCAGTACTTC. Translating it yields CASRGGETQYF.

V is TRBV5-1 and J is TRBJ2-1; 7 positions match TRBD2. Losses at the gene ends were 5 bases for V and 9 bases for J; bases not matched to a gene: 8. Germline CDR1 SGHRS, CDR2 YFSETQ. The CDR3 has 13 amino acids. CDR3 nucleotides: TGCGCCAGCAGAGGGGCAGGGAGGGGTGAGCAGTTCTTC. Amino acid sequence: CASRGAGRGEQFF.

The chain carries TRBV4-3 and TRBJ2-7; 8 bases are shared with TRBD2. This CDR3 has 19 residues. Germline CDR1 reads LGHNA; CDR2 reads YSLEER. Trimming cost V 0 bases and J 2 bases; bases outside gene matches: 15. CDR3 region: CASSQDLSLSGTSTYEQYF. In nucleotides, the CDR3 is TGCGCCAGCAGCCAAGATCTGAGTTTATCCGGGACTAGTACCTACGAGCAGTACTTC.

The sample holds one count of this clone. V and J are TRBV6-7 and TRBJ2-3; 8 nucleotides agree with TRBD2. TRBV6-7 is an ORF for which the function is uncertain. The CDR3 is 11 residues long. Unmatched junction bases numbered 0, after V lost 8 bases and J lost 5 bases. The chain's CDR3 is CASLAGDTQYF. The CDR3 DNA follows: TGTGCCAGCCTAGCGGGAGATACGCAGTATTTT.

The chain employs TRBV30 and TRBJ2-1; D is uncertain. The V end was cut by 1 base, the J end by 4 bases, with 8 bases between. CDR1 and CDR2 from the germline V gene are GTSNPN and SVGIG (reference sequence). This CDR3 comprises 13 residues. DNA for the CDR3: TGTGCCTGGAGTGCTCTTGAGTACAATGAGCAGTTCTTC. Encoded protein: CAWSALEYNEQFF.

This CDR3 is CASSRREGTDTQYF. As DNA, the CDR3 is TGTGCCAGCAGCCGTAGGGAGGGCACAGATACGCAGTATTTT. J is TRBJ2-3 and V is TRBV7-9, with D possibly being TRBD2 (6 bases). The V end lost 5 bases, the J end lost 1 base, and 10 bases lay between the germline ends. Germline CDR1 is SEHNR and CDR2 is FQNEAQ (reference sequence). The CDR3 sequence is 14 residues long.

The CDR3 coding sequence is TGCGCCAGCAGTCATAGCCTAGCGGGAGACACCGGGGAGCTGTTTTTT. Its protein product is CASSHSLAGDTGELFF. The J gene is TRBJ2-2, the V gene TRBV23-1, with TRBD2 identical over 10 bases. TRBV23-1 is placed among ORFs of uncertain function. The V segment lost 3 bases and the J segment 3 bases; nucleotides outside the gene matches: 4. The CDR3 covers 16 residues.

The table lists this clone with a count of one. This chain uses TRBV5-1 with TRBJ2-1, with 7 bases fitting TRBD2. V lost 4 bases and J lost 2; bases outside the gene matches: 6. The CDR3 has 15 amino acids. Germline lookup yields CDR1 SGHRS and CDR2 YFSETQ. Here the CDR3 reads CASSPLAATYNEQFF. The CDR3 coding sequence is TGCGCCAGCAGCCCTCTAGCGGCCACCTACAATGAGCAGTTCTTC.

The V call is TRBV6-5, the J call TRBJ2-1; TRBD1 aligns across 11 bases. Trimming took 7 bases from V and 6 from J; bases not matched to a gene: 8. The CDR3 extends over 15 amino acids. Germline assignment: CDR1 MNHEY and CDR2 SVGAGI. In DNA, the CDR3 is TGTGCCAGCACTTCCCGGACAGGGGGCCTCAATGAGCAGTTCTTC. Translated, it gives CASTSRTGGLNEQFF.

The J gene is TRBJ2-2, the V gene TRBV18; 7 bases agree with TRBD1. Per the germline V gene, CDR1 is KGHSH and CDR2 is LQKENI. J was trimmed by 4 bases and V by 10 bases; bases with no gene match: 6. The CDR3 extends over 13 amino acids. CDR3 protein: CATTGQVTGELFF. The DNA for the CDR3 is TGTGCCACGACAGGGCAGGTCACCGGGGAGCTGTTTTTT.

The chain is built from TRBV13 and TRBJ2-1; 12 nucleotides agree with TRBD2. The germline gives CDR1 PRHDT, CDR2 FYEKMQ (reference sequence). This CDR3 has 16 amino acids. Trimming removed 5 bases from V and 6 bases from J; junction bases left unmatched: 8. The CDR3 bases are TGTGCCAGCAGCCCCCGACTAGCGGGAGACCCCAATGAGCAGTTCTTC. It codes for CASSPRLAGDPNEQFF.

CDR3 bases: TGTGCCAGCTCACCTCAGGACGGCGGCAGCGGCCACGAGCAGTACTTC. This encodes CASSPQDGGSGHEQYF. The genes are TRBV18 and TRBJ2-7, with a weak D call TRBD2 (5 bases). This CDR3 comprises 16 residues. V dropped 3 bases and J dropped 5 bases, with 20 bases sitting between them. Germline lookup yields CDR1 KGHSH and CDR2 LQKENI.

The chain employs TRBV19 and TRBJ1-1; D gene unclear. The CDR3 covers 14 residues. From germline, CDR1 is LNHDA and CDR2 SQIVND (reference sequence). The V and J ends lost 3 bases and 11 bases respectively, with 19 bases between them. In DNA, the CDR3 is TGTGCCAGTAGTATGAATCGAGGGTCTCGCGTGGCTTTCTTT. Translated, it gives CASSMNRGSRVAFF.

The chain joins TRBV6-5 to TRBJ2-2; 13 bases map to TRBD2. This CDR3 has 15 residues. V lost 10 bases and J lost 4; bases outside the gene matches: 6. Germline CDR1 is MNHEY and CDR2 is SVGAGI. This CDR3 reads CATSGTSGTTGELFF. CDR3 nucleotides: TGTGCCACCTCCGGGACTAGCGGGACCACCGGGGAGCTGTTTTTT.

The V gene is TRBV18, the J gene TRBJ1-2, with D perhaps matching TRBD1 (5 bases). Per germline, CDR1 KGHSH and CDR2 LQKENI. V was clipped by 3 bases and J by 5 bases, with 16 bases between them. The CDR3 covers 15 residues. CDR3 nucleotides: TGTGCCAGCTCACCCGGTCAAGGAGGGGTTTATGGCTACACCTTC. Residues: CASSPGQGGVYGYTF. The whole variable domain, filled in from reference TRBV18 and TRBJ1-2, reads NAGVMQNPRHLVRRRGQEARLRCSPMKGHSHVYWYRQLPEEGLKFMVYLQKENIIDESGMPKERFSAEFPKEGPSILRIQQVVRGDSAAYFCASSPGQGGVYGYTFGSGTRLTVV.

CDR3 DNA sequence: TGTGCCAGTAGTCCCTGGACCTGGGGACTAGCGGGTCAAAGCTCCTACAATGAGCAGTTCTTC. Its protein is CASSPWTWGLAGQSSYNEQFF. V is TRBV19 and J is TRBJ2-1, with 12 bases identical to TRBD2. CDR1 and CDR2 (germline): LNHDA, SQIVND (reference sequence). The V segment lost 5 bases and the J segment 0 bases; nucleotides outside the gene matches: 17. CDR3 length equals 21 residues.

The chain couples TRBV5-1 to TRBJ2-7; 9 bases line up with TRBD1. CDR3 length equals 16 residues. Germline V gene sequence: CDR1 SGHRS, CDR2 YFSETQ. The J segment lost 1 base and the V segment lost 3 bases, leaving 8 bases of the junction unmatched. For the CDR3, the DNA is TGCGCCAGCAGCTCCGGGCGGGACAGGGTGTCCTACGAGCAGTACTTC. Translation: CASSSGRDRVSYEQYF.

The chain links TRBV5-6 to TRBJ1-4, with D unclear. The CDR3 runs to 12 residues. The V gene lost 3 bases and the J gene lost 8 bases, with 8 bases spanning the gap. Germline V gives CDR1 SGHDT, CDR2 YYEEEE. CDR3 loop: CASSSGGEKLFF. Written as DNA, the CDR3 is TGTGCCAGCAGCTCAGGAGGCGAAAAACTGTTTTTT. The full variable domain, its missing parts supplied by reference TRBV5-6 and TRBJ1-4, is DAGVTQSPTHLIKTRGQQVTLRCSPKSGHDTVSWYQQALGQGPQFIFQYYEEEERQRGNFPDRFSGHQFPNYSSELNVNALLLGDSALYLCASSSGGEKLFFGSGTQLSVL.

The genes are TRBV4-1 and TRBJ2-4; 14 nucleotides align to TRBD2. The CDR3 contains 15 residues. Losses at the gene ends were 4 bases for V and 7 bases for J; bases not matched to a gene: 3. Germline lookup yields CDR1 MGHRA and CDR2 YSYEKL. CDR3 bases: TGCGCCAGCAGCCGACTAGCGGGAGGGCCGAACATTCAGTACTTC. It codes for CASSRLAGGPNIQYF.

V is TRBV9 and J is TRBJ2-3; TRBD2 might be the D (7 bases). V gave up 4 bases and J gave up 4 bases, with 22 bases separating them. The germline V gene encodes CDR1 SGDLS and CDR2 YYNGEE. This CDR3 contains 17 residues. Written as DNA, the CDR3 is TGTGCCAGCAGCCCACAACCGGGGGGCGGGAGTGCAGATACGCAGTATTTT. Protein product: CASSPQPGGGSADTQYF.

The genes are TRBV19 and TRBJ2-5; 7 positions match TRBD1. Germline assignment: CDR1 LNHDA and CDR2 SQIVND (reference sequence). The CDR3 runs 13 residues. J was trimmed by 5 bases and V by 6 bases; bases with no gene match: 6. Here the CDR3 reads CASRGQPWETQYF. The CDR3 coding sequence is TGTGCCAGTAGGGGACAGCCCTGGGAGACCCAGTACTTC. Supplemented by reference TRBV19 and TRBJ2-5, the full variable domain reads DGGITQSPKYLFRKEGQNVTLSCEQNLNHDAMYWYRQDPGQGLRLIYYSQIVNDFQKGDIAEGYSVSREKKESFPLTVTSAQKNPTAFYLCASRGQPWETQYFGPGTRLLVL.

The V and J genes are TRBV14 and TRBJ2-5; D remains ambiguous. Germline V gene sequence: CDR1 SGHDN, CDR2 FVKESK. The CDR3 is 14 amino acids. Trimming cost V 0 bases and J 5 bases, with 10 bases left between them. This CDR3 is CASSQEELLETQYF. The CDR3 DNA sequence: TGTGCCAGCAGCCAAGAGGAGCTCTTGGAGACCCAGTACTTC.

V gene TRBV5-1 combines with J gene TRBJ2-5; TRBD1 aligns across 8 bases. The J segment lost 5 bases and the V segment lost 4 bases, leaving 10 bases of the junction unmatched. The germline V gene has CDR1 SGHRS and CDR2 YFSETQ. The CDR3 runs 15 residues. CDR3 amino acids: CASSHWTGTAETQYF. The DNA for the CDR3 is TGCGCCAGCAGCCACTGGACAGGGACGGCCGAGACCCAGTACTTC.

The J gene is TRBJ2-7, the V gene TRBV11-2; D perhaps matches TRBD2 (6 bases). CDR1 SGHAT and CDR2 FQNNGV come from the germline V gene. The CDR3 consists of 14 residues. The V end lost 3 bases, the J end lost 9 bases, and 18 bases lay between the germline ends. CDR3 protein: CASSLLQGSGLQYF. The CDR3 DNA reads as TGTGCCAGCAGCTTGTTGCAGGGAAGCGGGCTGCAGTACTTC.

The chain joins TRBV11-3 to TRBJ2-1; D is unclear. CDR3 length equals 14 residues. With 1 base removed from V and 6 bases from J, the gap between germline ends came to 10 bases. CDR1 is SGHNT, CDR2 YENEEA, per germline. This CDR3 is CASSLGPRSNEQFF. The CDR3 DNA reads as TGTGCCAGCAGCTTAGGACCTAGATCCAATGAGCAGTTCTTC.

The genes are TRBV11-2 and TRBJ2-7; 7 positions agree with TRBD2. The V gene's germline CDR1 is SGHAT and CDR2 FQNNGV. Trimming at V came to 1 base and at J to 2 bases, leaving 5 bases not matched to a gene. This CDR3 has 15 residues. CDR3 nucleotide sequence: TGTGCCAGCAGCTTAGTTGGCGGGAGCGCCTACGAGCAGTACTTC. Protein product: CASSLVGGSAYEQYF. Full variable domain (rest looked up from reference TRBV11-2 and TRBJ2-7): EAGVAQSPRYKIIEKRQSVAFWCNPISGHATLYWYQQILGQGPKLLIQFQNNGVVDDSQLPKDRFSAERLKGVDSTLKIQPAKLEDSAVYLCASSLVGGSAYEQYFGPGTRLTVT.

In its sample, this clone was seen once. V gene TRBV28 combines with J gene TRBJ2-7; weak D call: TRBD2 (5 bases). This CDR3 is 12 amino acids long. Germline V gives CDR1 MDHEN, CDR2 SYDVKM. V shed 1 base and J shed 7 bases, with 8 bases lying between them. For the CDR3, the DNA is TGTGCCAGCAGTTTATCCGGGAAGGAGCAGTACTTC. Translation: CASSLSGKEQYF.